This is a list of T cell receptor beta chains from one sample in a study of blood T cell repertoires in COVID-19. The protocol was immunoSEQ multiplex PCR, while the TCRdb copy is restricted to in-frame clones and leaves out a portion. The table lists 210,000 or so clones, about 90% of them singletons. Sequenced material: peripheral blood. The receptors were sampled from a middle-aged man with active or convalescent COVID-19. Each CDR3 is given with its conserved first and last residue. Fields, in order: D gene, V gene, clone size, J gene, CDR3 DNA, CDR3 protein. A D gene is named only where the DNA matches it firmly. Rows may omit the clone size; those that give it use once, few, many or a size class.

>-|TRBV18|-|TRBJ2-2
TGTGCCAGCTCACCTTATTACACAGGGAACACCGGGGAGCTGTTTTTT
CASSPYYTGNTGELFF
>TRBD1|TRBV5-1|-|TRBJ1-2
TGCGCCAGCAGCCCGGGGACAGGCGAGCGCTATGGCTACACCTTC
CASSPGTGERYGYTF
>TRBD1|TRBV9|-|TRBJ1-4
TGTGCCAGCAGCTTCGGACAGGGGGGTGAAAAACTGTTTTTT
CASSFGQGGEKLFF
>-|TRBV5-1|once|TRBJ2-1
TGCGCCAGCAGCTTGGTTCCGACTATTGAGCAGTTCTTC
CASSLVPTIEQFF
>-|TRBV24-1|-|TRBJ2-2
TGTGCCACCAGTGGGGCCAGAGAGCTGTTTTTT
CATSGARELFF
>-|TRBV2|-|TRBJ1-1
TGTGCCAGCAGGAGAGAGGGATCGGAAGCTTTCTTT
CASRREGSEAFF
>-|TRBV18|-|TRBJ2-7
TGTGCCAGCTCACCACCGGGGGGAGACGAGCAGTACTTC
CASSPPGGDEQYF
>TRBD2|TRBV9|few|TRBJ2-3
TGTGCCAGCAGCGGGCCCGGGACTAGGCTAACAGATACGCAGTATTTT
CASSGPGTRLTDTQYF
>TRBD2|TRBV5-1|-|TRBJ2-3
TGCGCCAGCAGCTCGGGGGGACTCGCAGATACGCAGTATTTT
CASSSGGLADTQYF
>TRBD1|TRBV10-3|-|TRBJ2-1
TGTGCCATCAGTGAGGTAATCGGGACAGGGGGTTTAAATGAGCAGTTCTTC
CAISEVIGTGGLNEQFF
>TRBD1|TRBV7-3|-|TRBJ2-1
TGTGCCAGCAGCTTACAGGGGGCGGGTTACAATGAGCAGTTCTTC
CASSLQGAGYNEQFF
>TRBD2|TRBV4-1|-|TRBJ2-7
TGCGCCAGCAGCCAGGGTAGCGGGAGGGATGCTAGCGAGCAGTACTTC
CASSQGSGRDASEQYF
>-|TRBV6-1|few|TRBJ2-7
TGTGCCAGCAGTGAAGAATGGACAGCCTCCTACGAGCAGTACTTC
CASSEEWTASYEQYF
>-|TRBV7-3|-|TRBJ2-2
TGTGCCAGCAGCTTAAATGCGGCGGGGAACACCGGGGAGCTGTTTTTT
CASSLNAAGNTGELFF
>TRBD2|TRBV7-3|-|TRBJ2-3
TGTGCCAGCAGCTTAGCGGGAGAAGGCACAGATACGCAGTATTTT
CASSLAGEGTDTQYF
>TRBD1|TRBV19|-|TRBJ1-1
TGTGCCAGTAGTGCCTTGGGACAGGGGAGGACTGAAGCTTTCTTT
CASSALGQGRTEAFF
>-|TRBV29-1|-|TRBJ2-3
TGCAGCGTTGGGACTTCAGGGGCTAGCACAGATACGCAGTATTTT
CSVGTSGASTDTQYF
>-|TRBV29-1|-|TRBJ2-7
TGCAGCGTAGTTACCCCTCGGGGCTCCTACGAGCAGTACTTC
CSVVTPRGSYEQYF
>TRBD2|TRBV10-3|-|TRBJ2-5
TGTGCCATCAAGACCGGGACTAGCTACCAAGAGACCCAGTACTTC
CAIKTGTSYQETQYF